This T cell receptor (beta chain) was sequenced in a study of shared clonotypes between healthy human individuals. About the research overall: The donor group consisted of two women and a few men, aged 18 to 49. Study observations and caveats: Generation of non-shared clonotypes was less probable than generation of clonotypes shared by all four donors.

This clone is a singleton in its sample. Its target is unknown. The germline V gene has CDR1 SGHTS and CDR2 YDEGEE. V lost 0 bases and J lost 7, with 23 bases in between. The CDR3 has 17 amino acids. Method: immunoSEQ multiplex PCR; TCRdb's copy keeps in-frame clones and lacks some. The table records about 680,000 clones, around 73% of them present only once. Sequenced material: memory CD4+ T cells sorted from blood. Subset here: CD45RA-negative fraction. The source is a woman aged 25 to 45 in good health. The rearrangement links TRBV5-8 to TRBJ2-7; D may be TRBD2 (6 bases). CDR3 sequence: CASSLVYSGSSRGEQYF. CDR3 coding DNA: TGTGCCAGCAGCTTGGTATACTCCGGGAGCTCCCGTGGGGAGCAGTACTTC.